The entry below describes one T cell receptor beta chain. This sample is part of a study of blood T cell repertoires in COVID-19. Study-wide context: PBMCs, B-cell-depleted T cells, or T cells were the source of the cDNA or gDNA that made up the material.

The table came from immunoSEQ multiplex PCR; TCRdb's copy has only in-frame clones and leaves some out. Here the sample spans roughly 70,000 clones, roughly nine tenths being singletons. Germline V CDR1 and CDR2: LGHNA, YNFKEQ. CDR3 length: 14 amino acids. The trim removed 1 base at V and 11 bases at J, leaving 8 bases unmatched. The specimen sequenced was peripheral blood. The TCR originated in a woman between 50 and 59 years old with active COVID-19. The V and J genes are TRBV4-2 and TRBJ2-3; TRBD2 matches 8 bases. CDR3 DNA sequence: TGTGCCAGCAGCCAAGTCGGGACGGGAGGGGAGCAGTATTTT. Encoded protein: CASSQVGTGGEQYF.